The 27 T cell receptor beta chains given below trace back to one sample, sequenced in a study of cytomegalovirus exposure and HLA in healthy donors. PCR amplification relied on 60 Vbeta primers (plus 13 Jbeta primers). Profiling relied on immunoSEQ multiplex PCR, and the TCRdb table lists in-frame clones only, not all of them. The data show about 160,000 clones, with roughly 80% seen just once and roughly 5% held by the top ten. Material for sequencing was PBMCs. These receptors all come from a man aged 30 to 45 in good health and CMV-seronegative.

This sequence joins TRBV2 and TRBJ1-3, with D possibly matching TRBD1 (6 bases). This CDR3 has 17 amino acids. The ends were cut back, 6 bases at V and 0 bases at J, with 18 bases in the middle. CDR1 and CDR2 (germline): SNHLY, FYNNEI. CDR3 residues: CASRGWTDRISGNTIYF. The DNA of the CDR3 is TGTGCCAGCAGAGGCTGGACAGATAGAATCTCTGGAAACACCATATATTTT.

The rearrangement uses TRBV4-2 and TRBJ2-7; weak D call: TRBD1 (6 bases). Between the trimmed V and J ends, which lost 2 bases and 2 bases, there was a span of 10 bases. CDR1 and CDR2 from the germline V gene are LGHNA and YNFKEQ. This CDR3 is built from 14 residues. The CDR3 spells CASSQSDRTYEQYF. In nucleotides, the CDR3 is TGTGCCAGCAGCCAATCCGACAGGACCTACGAGCAGTACTTC.

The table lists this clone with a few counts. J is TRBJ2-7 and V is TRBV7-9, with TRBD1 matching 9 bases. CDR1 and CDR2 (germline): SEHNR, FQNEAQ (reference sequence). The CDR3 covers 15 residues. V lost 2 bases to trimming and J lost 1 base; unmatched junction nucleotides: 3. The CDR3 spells CASSLNRGHSYEQYF. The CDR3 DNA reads TGTGCCAGCAGCTTAAACAGGGGGCATTCCTACGAGCAGTACTTC.

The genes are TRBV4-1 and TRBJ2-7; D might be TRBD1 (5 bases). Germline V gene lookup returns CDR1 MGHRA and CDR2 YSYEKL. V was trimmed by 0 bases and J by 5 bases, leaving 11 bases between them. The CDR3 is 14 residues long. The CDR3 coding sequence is TGCGCCAGCAGCCAAGATCCAGGGATCGACGAGCAGTACTTC. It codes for CASSQDPGIDEQYF.

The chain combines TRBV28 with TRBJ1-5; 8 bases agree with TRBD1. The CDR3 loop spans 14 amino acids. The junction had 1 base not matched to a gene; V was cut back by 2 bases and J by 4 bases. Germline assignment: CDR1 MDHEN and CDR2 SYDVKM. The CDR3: CASSLRQGNQPQHF. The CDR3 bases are TGTGCCAGCAGTTTACGACAGGGGAATCAGCCCCAGCATTTT.

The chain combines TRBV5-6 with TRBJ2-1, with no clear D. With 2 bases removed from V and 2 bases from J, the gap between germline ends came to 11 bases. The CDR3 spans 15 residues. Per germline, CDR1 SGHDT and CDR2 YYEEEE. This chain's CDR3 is CASSLGVQAYNEQFF. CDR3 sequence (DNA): TGTGCCAGCAGCTTAGGCGTCCAGGCCTACAATGAGCAGTTCTTC.

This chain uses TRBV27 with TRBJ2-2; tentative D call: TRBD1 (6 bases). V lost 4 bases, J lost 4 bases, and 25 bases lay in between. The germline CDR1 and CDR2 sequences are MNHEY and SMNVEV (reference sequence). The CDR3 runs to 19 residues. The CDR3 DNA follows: TGTGCCAGCAGTTCAATCCCGGACAGTTTTTACGCGAGCACCGGGGAGCTGTTTTTT. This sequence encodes CASSSIPDSFYASTGELFF.

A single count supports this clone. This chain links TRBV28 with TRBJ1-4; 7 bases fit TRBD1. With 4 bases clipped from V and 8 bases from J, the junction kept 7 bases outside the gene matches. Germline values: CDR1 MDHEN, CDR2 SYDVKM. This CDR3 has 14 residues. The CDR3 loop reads CASSSTGEGEKLFF. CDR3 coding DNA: TGTGCCAGCAGTTCCACAGGGGAAGGAGAAAAACTGTTTTTT.

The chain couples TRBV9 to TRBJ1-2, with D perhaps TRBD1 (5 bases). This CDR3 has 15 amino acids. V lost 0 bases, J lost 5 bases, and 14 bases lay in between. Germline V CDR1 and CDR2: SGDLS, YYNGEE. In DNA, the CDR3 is TGTGCCAGCAGCGTAGGTCCAACAGGCGCTTATGGCTACACCTTC. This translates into CASSVGPTGAYGYTF.

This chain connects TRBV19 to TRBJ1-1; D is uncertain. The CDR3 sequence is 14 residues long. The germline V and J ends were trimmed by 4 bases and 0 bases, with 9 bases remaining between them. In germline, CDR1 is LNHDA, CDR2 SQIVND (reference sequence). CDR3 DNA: TGTGCCAGTAGTAAAACCACAGTGAACACTGAAGCTTTCTTT. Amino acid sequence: CASSKTTVNTEAFF.

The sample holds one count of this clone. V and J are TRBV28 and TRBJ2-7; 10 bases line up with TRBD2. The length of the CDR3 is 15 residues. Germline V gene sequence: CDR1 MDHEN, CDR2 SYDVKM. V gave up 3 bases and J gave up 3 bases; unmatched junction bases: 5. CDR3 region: CASSFPASGSYEQYF. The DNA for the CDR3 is TGTGCCAGCAGTTTTCCCGCTAGCGGGAGCTACGAGCAGTACTTC. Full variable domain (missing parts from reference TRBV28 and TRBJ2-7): DVKVTQSSRYLVKRTGEKVFLECVQDMDHENMFWYRQDPGLGLRLIYFSYDVKMKEKGDIPEGYSVSREKKERFSLILESASTNQTSMYLCASSFPASGSYEQYFGPGTRLTVT.

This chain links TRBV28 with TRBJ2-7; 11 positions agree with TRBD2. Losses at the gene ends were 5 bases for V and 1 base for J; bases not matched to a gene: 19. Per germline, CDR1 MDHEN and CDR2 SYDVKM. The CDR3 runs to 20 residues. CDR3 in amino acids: CASSLYPISLGLAGSYEQYF. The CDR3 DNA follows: TGTGCCAGCAGTCTCTACCCGATTTCACTCGGACTAGCGGGTTCCTACGAGCAGTACTTC. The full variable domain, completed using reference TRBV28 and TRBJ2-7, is DVKVTQSSRYLVKRTGEKVFLECVQDMDHENMFWYRQDPGLGLRLIYFSYDVKMKEKGDIPEGYSVSREKKERFSLILESASTNQTSMYLCASSLYPISLGLAGSYEQYFGPGTRLTVT.

Here the CDR3 reads CASSLSGQGVYEQYF. Here the CDR3 DNA reads TGTGCCAGCAGCTTATCTGGGCAGGGGGTCTACGAGCAGTACTTC. J is TRBJ2-7 and V is TRBV7-6; 7 bases fit TRBD1. From germline, CDR1 is SGHVS and CDR2 FNYEAQ. After removal of 2 bases from V and 3 bases from J, the junction contained 7 bases not matched to a gene. CDR3 length equals 15 residues.

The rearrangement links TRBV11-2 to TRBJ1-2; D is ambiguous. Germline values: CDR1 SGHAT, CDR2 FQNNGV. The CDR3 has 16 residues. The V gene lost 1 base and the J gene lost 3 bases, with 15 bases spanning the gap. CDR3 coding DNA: TGTGCCAGCAGCTTAGGGTACTCGAACCCCCACTATGGCTACACCTTC. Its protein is CASSLGYSNPHYGYTF.

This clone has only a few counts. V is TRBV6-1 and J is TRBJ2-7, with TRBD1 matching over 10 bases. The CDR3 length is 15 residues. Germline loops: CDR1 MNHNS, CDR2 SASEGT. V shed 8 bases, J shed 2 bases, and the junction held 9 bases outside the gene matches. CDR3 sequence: CASGLSGTGAYEQYF. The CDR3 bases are TGTGCCAGCGGGCTATCCGGGACAGGGGCCTACGAGCAGTACTTC.

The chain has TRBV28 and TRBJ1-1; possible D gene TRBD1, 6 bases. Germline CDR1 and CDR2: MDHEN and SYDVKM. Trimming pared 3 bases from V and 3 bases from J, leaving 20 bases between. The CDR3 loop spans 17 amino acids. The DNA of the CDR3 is TGTGCCAGCAGTTTTGCACCGAGGCAGGGGTCGGACACTGAAGCTTTCTTT. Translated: CASSFAPRQGSDTEAFF.

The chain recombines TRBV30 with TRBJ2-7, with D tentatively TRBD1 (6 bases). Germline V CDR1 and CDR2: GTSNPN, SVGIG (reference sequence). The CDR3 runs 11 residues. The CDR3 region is CAWGLSYEQYF. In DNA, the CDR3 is TGTGCATGGGGGCTGTCCTACGAGCAGTACTTC.

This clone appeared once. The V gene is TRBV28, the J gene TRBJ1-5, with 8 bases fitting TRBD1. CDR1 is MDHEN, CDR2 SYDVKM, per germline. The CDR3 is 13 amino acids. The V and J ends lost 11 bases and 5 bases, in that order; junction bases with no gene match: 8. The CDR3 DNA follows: TGTGCCGGGCAGGGGGCGGGGGATCAGCCCCAGCATTTT. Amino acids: CAGQGAGDQPQHF. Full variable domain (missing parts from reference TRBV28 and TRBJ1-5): DVKVTQSSRYLVKRTGEKVFLECVQDMDHENMFWYRQDPGLGLRLIYFSYDVKMKEKGDIPEGYSVSREKKERFSLILESASTNQTSMYLCAGQGAGDQPQHFGDGTRLSIL.

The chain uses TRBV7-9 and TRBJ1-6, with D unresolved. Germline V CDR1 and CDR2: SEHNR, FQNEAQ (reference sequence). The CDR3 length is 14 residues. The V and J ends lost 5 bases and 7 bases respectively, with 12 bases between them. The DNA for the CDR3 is TGTGCCAGCAGCCCTGTCTGGCGGAATTCACCCCTCCACTTT. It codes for CASSPVWRNSPLHF.

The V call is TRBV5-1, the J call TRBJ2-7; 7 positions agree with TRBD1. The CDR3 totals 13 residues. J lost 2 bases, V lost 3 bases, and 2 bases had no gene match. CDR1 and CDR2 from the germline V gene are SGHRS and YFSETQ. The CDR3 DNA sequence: TGCGCCAGCAGCTCGACAGGGACCTACGAGCAGTACTTC. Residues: CASSSTGTYEQYF.

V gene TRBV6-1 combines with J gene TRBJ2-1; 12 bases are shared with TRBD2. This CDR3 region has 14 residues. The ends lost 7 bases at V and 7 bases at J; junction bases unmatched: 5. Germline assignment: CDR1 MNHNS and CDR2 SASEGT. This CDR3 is CASIGLAGRNEQFF. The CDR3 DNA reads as TGTGCCAGCATCGGACTAGCGGGAAGGAATGAGCAGTTCTTC.

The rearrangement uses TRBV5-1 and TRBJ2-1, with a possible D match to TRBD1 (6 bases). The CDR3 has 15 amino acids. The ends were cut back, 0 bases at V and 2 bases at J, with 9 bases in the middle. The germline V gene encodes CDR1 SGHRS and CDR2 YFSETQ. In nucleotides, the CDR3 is TGCGCCAGCAGCTTGGACAGGGTAACCTACAATGAGCAGTTCTTC. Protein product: CASSLDRVTYNEQFF.

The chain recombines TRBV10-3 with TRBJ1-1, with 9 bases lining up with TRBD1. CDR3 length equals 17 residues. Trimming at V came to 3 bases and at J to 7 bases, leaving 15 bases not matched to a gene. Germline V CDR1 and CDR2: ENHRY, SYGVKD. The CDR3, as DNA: TGTGCCATCAGTGATGGGACAGGGATGGGGACCTGGAGTGAAGCTTTCTTT. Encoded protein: CAISDGTGMGTWSEAFF.

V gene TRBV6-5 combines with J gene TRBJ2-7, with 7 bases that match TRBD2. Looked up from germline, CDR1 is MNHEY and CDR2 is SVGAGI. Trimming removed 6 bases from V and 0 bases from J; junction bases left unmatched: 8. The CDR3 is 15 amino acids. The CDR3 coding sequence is TGTGCCAGCAGAGCACGGGGGGTGATCTCCTACGAGCAGTACTTC. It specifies CASRARGVISYEQYF.

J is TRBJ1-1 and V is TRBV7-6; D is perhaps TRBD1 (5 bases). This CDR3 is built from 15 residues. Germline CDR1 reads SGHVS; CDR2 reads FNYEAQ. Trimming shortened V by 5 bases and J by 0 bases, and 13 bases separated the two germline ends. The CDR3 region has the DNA TGTGCCAGCAGCCCCTCTGTGGACATGAACACTGAAGCTTTCTTT. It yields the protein CASSPSVDMNTEAFF.

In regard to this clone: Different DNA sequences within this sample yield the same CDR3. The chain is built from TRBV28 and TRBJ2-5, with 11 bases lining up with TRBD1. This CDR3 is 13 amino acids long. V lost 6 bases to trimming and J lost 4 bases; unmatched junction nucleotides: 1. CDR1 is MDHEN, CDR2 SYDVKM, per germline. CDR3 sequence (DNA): TGTGCCAGCAGAGGGACAGGGGGAGAGACCCAGTACTTC. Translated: CASRGTGGETQYF. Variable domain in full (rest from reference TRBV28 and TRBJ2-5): DVKVTQSSRYLVKRTGEKVFLECVQDMDHENMFWYRQDPGLGLRLIYFSYDVKMKEKGDIPEGYSVSREKKERFSLILESASTNQTSMYLCASRGTGGETQYFGPGTRLLVL.

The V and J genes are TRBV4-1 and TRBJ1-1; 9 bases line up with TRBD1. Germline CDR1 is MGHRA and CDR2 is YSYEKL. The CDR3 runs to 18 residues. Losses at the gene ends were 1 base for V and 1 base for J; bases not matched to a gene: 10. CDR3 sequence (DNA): TGCGCCAGCAGCCAAGGGGTACAGGGGGCCAGACGGAACACTGAAGCTTTCTTT. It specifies CASSQGVQGARRNTEAFF.